A single sample gave rise to the 12 T cell receptor beta chains below, sequenced in a study of spatial heterogeneity in lung cancer. Time point in this sample: sample taken at primary tumor resection. TCRdb redid the calling of the 5' RACE reads with MiXCR, one entry per CDR3 protein. The table records under 85,000 distinct CDR3 sequences, about 7.8% of them present only once. Sample: PBMCs, taken at surgery. The receptors here all came from a male donor with early-stage non-small cell lung cancer.

This clonotype was observed a few times. J is TRBJ2-7 and V is TRBV3-1, with D tentatively TRBD2 (5 bases). The V gene lost 1 base and the J gene lost 3 bases, with 13 bases spanning the gap. Germline CDR1 is LGHDT and CDR2 is YNNKEL (reference sequence). This CDR3 is 15 amino acids long. CDR3 protein: CASSQAPSGVYEQYF. The CDR3 nucleotides are TGTGCCAGCAGCCAAGCTCCGAGCGGAGTCTACGAGCAGTACTTC.

This clonotype was observed many times. V is TRBV4-1 and J is TRBJ2-7; D uncertain. CDR1 and CDR2 (germline): MGHRA, YSYEKL. V was shortened by 2 bases and J by 4 bases, with 12 bases between the two germline ends. There are 14 residues in the CDR3. DNA of the CDR3: TGCGCCAGCAGCCAATACGCAGAATTATACGAGCAGTACTTC. Protein: CASSQYAELYEQYF.

This clonotype was picked up many times. The J gene is TRBJ2-1, the V gene TRBV6-2 or TRBV6-3; weak D call: TRBD2 (5 bases). With 4 bases removed from V and 10 bases from J, the gap between germline ends came to 8 bases. Per the germline V gene, CDR1 is MNHEY and CDR2 is SVGEGT. The CDR3 covers 11 residues. The CDR3 protein is CASSSQREQFF. The CDR3 DNA sequence: TGTGCCAGCAGTTCTCAGCGGGAGCAGTTCTTC.

This clonotype was recorded many times. The chain joins TRBV7-2 to TRBJ2-1, with TRBD2 matching 11 bases. The CDR3 runs 20 residues. Germline V lookup: CDR1 SGHTA, CDR2 FQGNSA. J lost 1 base, V lost 5 bases, and 16 bases had no gene match. Written as DNA, the CDR3 is TGTGCCAGCAGCAACTCCGGGACAGACCTAGCGGGAGGTTCCTACAATGAGCAGTTCTTC. The encoded protein is CASSNSGTDLAGGSYNEQFF.

Many counts were recorded for this clonotype. The chain recombines TRBV4-1 with TRBJ2-1; D possibly corresponds to TRBD2 (6 bases). The V end was cut by 4 bases, the J end by 0 bases, with 10 bases between. Germline V CDR1 and CDR2: MGHRA, YSYEKL. CDR3 length: 15 residues. The CDR3 bases are TGCGCCAGCAGCCGGAGGGAGGACTCCTACAATGAGCAGTTCTTC. It specifies CASSRREDSYNEQFF.

This chain uses TRBV12-3 or TRBV12-4 with TRBJ2-5, with 7 bases lining up with TRBD1. This CDR3 comprises 13 residues. V lost 6 bases and J lost 2; bases outside the gene matches: 3. The CDR3 coding sequence is TGTGCCAGCAGAGGACAGGCTCAAGAGACCCAGTACTTC. As protein: CASRGQAQETQYF.

The V call is TRBV7-2, the J call TRBJ1-1; D gene ambiguous. Between the trimmed V and J ends, which lost 4 bases and 1 base, there was a span of 10 bases. Germline CDR1 is SGHTA and CDR2 is FQGNSA. The CDR3 consists of 14 residues. DNA of the CDR3: TGTGCCAGCAGCTCGGGGTTATCGAACACTGAAGCTTTCTTT. Protein product: CASSSGLSNTEAFF.

The chain has TRBV19 and TRBJ2-1, with TRBD1 matching 8 bases. Trimming removed 7 bases from V and 8 bases from J; junction bases left unmatched: 13. The CDR3 loop spans 15 amino acids. Germline V gene lookup returns CDR1 LNHDA and CDR2 SQIVND (reference sequence). The CDR3 region has the DNA TGTGCCAGTAACCCTGGGACAGGAGAAGGTTATGAGCAGTTCTTC. Protein product: CASNPGTGEGYEQFF. The variable domain in full, completed from reference TRBV19 and TRBJ2-1, reads DGGITQSPKYLFRKEGQNVTLSCEQNLNHDAMYWYRQDPGQGLRLIYYSQIVNDFQKGDIAEGYSVSREKKESFPLTVTSAQKNPTAFYLCASNPGTGEGYEQFFGPGTRLTVL.

Ten or more counts support this clonotype. The chain combines TRBV20-1 with TRBJ2-1; D unclear. This CDR3 spans 14 amino acids. Trimming pared 3 bases from V and 2 bases from J, leaving 11 bases between. Germline CDR1 reads DFQATT; CDR2 reads SNEGSKA (reference sequence). The CDR3 bases are TGCAGTGCTAGTTTTCCCGGGCCCTACAATGAGCAGTTCTTC. As protein: CSASFPGPYNEQFF.

This clonotype was counted between two and nine times. The chain joins TRBV10-3 to TRBJ2-3; tentative D call: TRBD2 (6 bases). The ends were cut back, 6 bases at V and 5 bases at J, with 21 bases in the middle. The CDR3 runs to 16 residues. CDR1 ENHRY and CDR2 SYGVKD come from the germline V gene. In nucleotides, the CDR3 is TGTGCCATCAGGCCGGGCTTAGCGGAGGTGGTAGATACGCAGTATTTT. This codes for CAIRPGLAEVVDTQYF.

This clonotype has a count of ten or more. The chain has TRBV21-1 and TRBJ2-7; the table's D call of TRBD1 was not tested on the DNA. TRBV21-1 counts as a pseudogene. This CDR3 has 16 amino acids. The CDR3 sequence: CASTREGALGTYEQYF. CDR3 sequence (DNA): TGTGCCAGCACCAGGGAGGGGGCGCTGGGGACCTACGAGCAGTACTTC.

This clonotype was counted many times. V and J are TRBV9 and TRBJ2-7; TRBD2 matches at 12 bases. V was pared by 0 bases and J by 3 bases, with 1 base of the junction left unmatched. Germline V gene sequence: CDR1 SGDLS, CDR2 YYNGEE. This CDR3 is 15 amino acids long. CDR3 sequence: CASSVGTSGIYEQYF. The DNA of the CDR3 is TGTGCCAGCAGCGTAGGGACTAGCGGGATCTACGAGCAGTACTTC. The variable domain in full, with the rest retrieved from reference TRBV9 and TRBJ2-7, is DSGVTQTPKHLITATGQRVTLRCSPRSGDLSVYWYQQSLDQGLQFLIQYYNGEERAKGNILERFSAQQFPDLHSELNLSSLELGDSALYFCASSVGTSGIYEQYFGPGTRLTVT.